One sample yielded the 19 T cell receptor beta chains listed below, sequenced in a study of T cell responses to AZD1222 COVID-19 vaccine. The data were produced by immunoSEQ multiplex PCR, yet TCRdb's version contains in-frame clones alone and is incomplete. The data show around 77,000 clones, more than 80% seen once. Sequenced material: peripheral blood, taken on day 0 of AZD1222 vaccination. These receptors originate from an adult in good health.

The chain combines TRBV7-3 with TRBJ2-7; no firm D call. The CDR3 is 14 amino acids. Looked up from germline, CDR1 is SGHTA and CDR2 is FQGTGA. V lost 5 bases and J lost 1, with 12 bases in between. This CDR3 reads CASSPGPGSYEQYF. The CDR3 coding sequence is TGTGCCAGCAGCCCCGGTCCCGGGTCCTACGAGCAGTACTTC.

The chain couples TRBV19 to TRBJ1-2, with D possibly TRBD1 on 5 matching bases. The CDR3 loop spans 12 amino acids. Germline V gives CDR1 LNHDA, CDR2 SQIVND (reference sequence). Trimming removed 10 bases from V and 4 bases from J, with 13 bases in between. The CDR3 bases are TGTGCCACCTTACAGGAGCCCTATGGCTACACCTTC. It specifies CATLQEPYGYTF.

CDR3 nucleotide sequence: TGCGCCAGCAGCCAAGATCAGGTCGGGGCTGAAGCTTTCTTT. Translation gives CASSQDQVGAEAFF. The gene calls are TRBV4-1 and TRBJ1-1; D gene unclear. The V and J ends lost 0 bases and 6 bases respectively, with 11 bases between them. CDR1 is MGHRA, CDR2 YSYEKL, per germline. The CDR3 contains 14 residues.

The chain has TRBV5-1 and TRBJ1-3; TRBD1 aligns across 10 bases. The trim removed 3 bases at V and 0 bases at J, leaving 9 bases unmatched. Germline V gene lookup returns CDR1 SGHRS and CDR2 YFSETQ. The CDR3 runs 18 residues. The DNA for the CDR3 is TGCGCCAGCAGCTCCCAGACAGGGGGCCTCAACTCTGGAAACACCATATATTTT. Encoded protein: CASSSQTGGLNSGNTIYF.

The chain uses TRBV6-1 and TRBJ1-2, with TRBD1 identical over 10 bases. Trimming at V came to 3 bases and at J to 3 bases, leaving 1 base not matched to a gene. This CDR3 spans 14 amino acids. Germline CDR1 MNHNS, CDR2 SASEGT. The chain's CDR3 is CASSDDRGHYGYTF. The CDR3 nucleotides are TGTGCCAGCAGTGACGACAGGGGGCACTATGGCTACACCTTC.

The chain couples TRBV18 to TRBJ1-1; D not resolved. Trimming removed 5 bases from V and 9 bases from J, with 13 bases in between. CDR3 length equals 12 residues. In germline, CDR1 is KGHSH, CDR2 LQKENI. DNA of the CDR3: TGTGCCAGCTCATCAACGGACGGGCAAGCTTTCTTT. Encoded protein: CASSSTDGQAFF.

V is TRBV6-6 and J is TRBJ2-6; no clear D gene. Between the trimmed V and J ends, which lost 4 bases and 1 base, there was a span of 5 bases. Germline CDR1 reads MNHNY; CDR2 reads SVGAGI (reference sequence). This CDR3 is 14 amino acids long. The CDR3 spells CASSLQSGANVLTF. The CDR3, as DNA: TGTGCCAGCAGTTTACAGTCTGGGGCCAACGTCCTGACTTTC.

This chain links TRBV6-5 with TRBJ1-1, with D unresolved. The CDR3 consists of 13 residues. Per the germline V gene, CDR1 is MNHEY and CDR2 is SVGAGI. The V and J ends lost 8 bases and 5 bases respectively, with 15 bases between them. The CDR3 nucleotides are TGTGCCAGCCAAAGTCCTGGTGGGACTGAAGCTTTCTTT. Amino acid sequence: CASQSPGGTEAFF.

This clone was seen just once. The CDR3 DNA is TGCGCCAGCAGTGCCGGCGACATGAACACTGAAGCTTTCTTT. Its protein is CASSAGDMNTEAFF. The chain recombines TRBV10-1 with TRBJ1-1; D unresolved. Trimming took off 4 bases at V and 0 bases at J, with 9 bases between the two ends. Germline-derived CDR1 and CDR2 are WNHNN and SYGVQD (reference sequence). This CDR3 has 14 residues.

The genes are TRBV7-8 and TRBJ2-3; the D is unclear. The CDR3 sequence is 15 residues long. Trimming removed 1 base from V and 0 bases from J, with 8 bases in between. The V gene's germline CDR1 is SGHVS and CDR2 FQNEAQ. CDR3 sequence (DNA): TGTGCCAGCAGCTTAGGTGTAACTAGCACAGATACGCAGTATTTT. Translation gives CASSLGVTSTDTQYF.

The chain combines TRBV7-2 with TRBJ2-3, with 8 bases matching TRBD1. V gave up 6 bases and J gave up 8 bases; unmatched junction bases: 7. The CDR3 is made up of 13 amino acids. The germline gives CDR1 SGHTA, CDR2 FQGNSA. The CDR3 region has the DNA TGTGCCAGCAGGGGCAGGGGGCCCGGTACGCAGTATTTT. Protein product: CASRGRGPGTQYF.

The chain is built from TRBV13 and TRBJ1-2; D uncertain. The CDR3 totals 14 residues. The germline V gene encodes CDR1 PRHDT and CDR2 FYEKMQ (reference sequence). Trimming shortened V by 5 bases and J by 3 bases, and 13 bases separated the two germline ends. The CDR3 here is CASSLRGGDYGYTF. DNA of the CDR3: TGTGCCAGCAGCCTCCGAGGCGGAGACTATGGCTACACCTTC.

V is TRBV7-3 and J is TRBJ1-1; TRBD1 is a possible D gene (5 bases). Trimming removed 0 bases at V and 5 bases at J, with 16 bases between. This CDR3 is 16 amino acids long. Germline V gene data show CDR1 as SGHTA and CDR2 as FQGTGA. This CDR3 is CASSLTPGKLSTEAFF. In DNA form, the CDR3 reads TGTGCCAGCAGCTTAACGCCAGGGAAATTGTCTACTGAAGCTTTCTTT.

The genes are TRBV15 and TRBJ1-1, with unresolved D. Germline V lookup: CDR1 LNHNV, CDR2 YYDKDF (reference sequence). CDR3 length: 14 residues. Trimming took 0 bases from V and 0 from J, leaving 5 bases between them. This CDR3 reads CATSRDPVNTEAFF. The CDR3 DNA reads TGTGCCACCAGCAGAGATCCAGTGAACACTGAAGCTTTCTTT.

V gene TRBV28 combines with J gene TRBJ1-1; D possibly corresponds to TRBD1 (6 bases). Trimming cost V 4 bases and J 0 bases, with 12 bases left between them. The CDR3 is made up of 15 amino acids. The germline CDR1 and CDR2 sequences are MDHEN and SYDVKM. The CDR3 loop is CASSSGAVMNTEAFF. In nucleotides, the CDR3 is TGTGCCAGCAGTTCGGGGGCGGTTATGAACACTGAAGCTTTCTTT.

J is TRBJ2-2 and V is TRBV10-3; 14 bases are a match to TRBD2. The CDR3 is 14 residues long. Germline CDR1 and CDR2: ENHRY and SYGVKD. Trimming at V came to 8 bases and at J to 4 bases, leaving 0 bases not matched to a gene. The CDR3 is CAIGTSGSTGELFF. The CDR3 nucleotides are TGTGCCATCGGGACTAGCGGGAGCACCGGGGAGCTGTTTTTT.

The J gene is TRBJ2-7, the V gene TRBV10-1; D call uncertain. Germline V CDR1 and CDR2: WNHNN, SYGVQD (reference sequence). This CDR3 comprises 13 residues. The germline V and J ends were trimmed by 3 bases and 0 bases, with 6 bases remaining between them. CDR3 sequence: CASSEEISYEQYF. CDR3 nucleotides: TGCGCCAGCAGTGAAGAGATCTCCTACGAGCAGTACTTC.

CDR3 nucleotides: TGTGCCAGCAGTTACTCGGACAACTACGAGCAGTACTTC. Its protein is CASSYSDNYEQYF. The J gene is TRBJ2-7, the V gene TRBV6-2 or TRBV6-3; a possible D gene is TRBD1 (5 bases). Per germline, CDR1 MNHEY and CDR2 SVGEGT. There are 13 residues in the CDR3. Trimming removed 0 bases from V and 3 bases from J, with 6 bases in between.

The chain employs TRBV2 and TRBJ1-5, with D perhaps TRBD1 (5 bases). Trimming pared 4 bases from V and 4 bases from J, leaving 8 bases between. The CDR3 is made up of 13 amino acids. Per the germline V gene, CDR1 is SNHLY and CDR2 is FYNNEI. CDR3 DNA sequence: TGTGCCAGCAGTGTGGGGACTAATCAGCCCCAGCATTTT. As protein: CASSVGTNQPQHF. Supplemented by reference TRBV2 and TRBJ1-5, the full variable domain reads EPEVTQTPSHQVTQMGQEVILRCVPISNHLYFYWYRQILGQKVEFLVSFYNNEISEKSEIFDDQFSVERPDGSNFTLKIRSTKLEDSAMYFCASSVGTNQPQHFGDGTRLSIL.